The entry below gives a single T cell receptor beta chain sequence along with its context. Its recognized antigen is unknown. No qualities accompany the bases; no much larger clone lies one base away. This sample was taken from a study of T cells in tuberculosis (dated 2018 in TCRdb). Notes on the research overall: The study combined CD1B tetramers and high-throughput TCR immunosequencing to characterize T cells specific for the mycobacterial lipid antigen glucose monomycolate (GMM). In a South African clinical cohort, IGRA-negative adolescents, IGRA-positive adolescents with latent tuberculosis and adults with active tuberculosis were compared, with fewer than eleven people in each group. The full study reports these points: A classifier using the diverse GMM-specific repertoire reached just over 85% accuracy (AUROC 0.85 to 0.9), compared with more than 65% accuracy using GEM motif frequencies. Active tuberculosis TCR-alpha repertoires showed smaller mean NN-distances to GMM-specific TCRs than IGRA-negative controls, suggesting clonal expansion of these TCRs. Clinical samples were selected based on the availability of cryopreserved specimens, with adults included as active tuberculosis cases and adolescents included as controls. The smaller NN-distances in active tuberculosis patients were driven in part by shorter CDR3-alpha lengths, while the difference seen for TCR-beta was not statistically significant.

At study entry, adolescents were screened for latent tuberculosis infection by tuberculin skin test and QuantiFERON-TB GOLD In-Tube IGRA. Immunosequencing was performed on unsorted cryopreserved PBMC, with some 91,000 T cells per clinical donor covered on average. Eleven high schools in the Worcester region of the Western Cape, South Africa, served as enrollment sites for adolescents aged 12 to 18 years. Ten adolescents infected with M. tuberculosis and about 10 uninfected adolescents were chosen and matched for age and sex. PBMC from adolescents were isolated by density centrifugation from freshly drawn heparinized blood and were then cryopreserved. The immunoSEQ multiplex PCR assay was used to generate TCR libraries, with TCR-beta and/or TCR-alpha/delta assays applied to each sample. The Illumina high-throughput platform was used to sequence the amplified TCR libraries. For the original study's pipeline: Clustering and dimensionality reduction relied on pairwise TCRdist distances among GMM-specific receptors from T cells that were either sorted ex vivo or expanded in vitro. Each clinical repertoire received a mean NN-distance score, defined as the average TCRdist to the nearest 10% of tetramer-positive reference sequences. GEM TCR motif frequency was calculated as the fraction of unique TCRs that matched known GEM sequences in V/J usage and CDR3 length. Linear discriminant analysis with leave-one-out cross-validation, implemented in scikit-learn, was used to classify active tuberculosis. TCRdb took over this immuneACCESS table, retaining in-frame rearrangements with V and J assigned. Such tables are incomplete; in checked studies, under half of the missing clones stem from an unresolved V gene, and the remainder is unexplained. That table is the source of V, J and clone size, and D and trimming were worked out from the DNA. Within this sample are about 33,000 clones, with less than 95% of them counted one time only. Jointly, the top ten make up roughly 7.7% of the sample.

From V the trimming removes 4 bases and from J it removes 1 base, while the gene matches leave 13 bases of the junction unaccounted for. From the germline V gene, CDR1 is SGHDT and CDR2 is YYEEEE. Its CDR3 holds 17 amino acids, cysteine through phenylalanine. Only the CDR3 DNA is retained, 51 bases long and in frame from the first base. The receptor was isolated from a donor aged 10-29 years with latent tuberculosis or without tuberculosis infection. Some clones in this sample may be carry-over from other donors' samples. Sequenced sample: PBMCs. The chain was built from TRBV5-6 and TRBJ1-2; 7 of the junction bases match TRBD1. The CDR3 in this case is CASSRGTVWDSNYGYTF. The nucleotides read TGTGCCAGCAGCCGTGGTACTGTATGGGACAGTAACTATGGCTACACCTTC.